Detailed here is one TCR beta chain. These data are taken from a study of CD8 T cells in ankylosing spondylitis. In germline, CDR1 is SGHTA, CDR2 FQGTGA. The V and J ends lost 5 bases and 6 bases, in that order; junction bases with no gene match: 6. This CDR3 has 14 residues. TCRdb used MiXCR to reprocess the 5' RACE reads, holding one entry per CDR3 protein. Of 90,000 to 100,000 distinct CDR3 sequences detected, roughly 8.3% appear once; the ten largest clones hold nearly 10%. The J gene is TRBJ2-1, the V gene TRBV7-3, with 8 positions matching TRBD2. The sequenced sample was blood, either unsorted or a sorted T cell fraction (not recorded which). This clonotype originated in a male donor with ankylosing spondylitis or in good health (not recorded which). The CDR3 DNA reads TGTGCCAGCAGCGCGGGACTAGTTTTCAATGAGCAGTTCTTC. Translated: CASSAGLVFNEQFF.